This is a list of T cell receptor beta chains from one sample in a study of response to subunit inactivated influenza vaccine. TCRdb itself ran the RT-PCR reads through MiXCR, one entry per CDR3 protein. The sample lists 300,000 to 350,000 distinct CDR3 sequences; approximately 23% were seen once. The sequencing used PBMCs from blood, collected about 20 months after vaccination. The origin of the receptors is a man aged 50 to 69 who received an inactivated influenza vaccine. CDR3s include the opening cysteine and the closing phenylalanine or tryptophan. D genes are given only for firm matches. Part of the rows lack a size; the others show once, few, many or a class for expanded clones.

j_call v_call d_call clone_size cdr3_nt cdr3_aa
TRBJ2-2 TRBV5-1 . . TGCGCCAGCAGCTGGAGTGGGGTCTCTATCTCCGGGGAGCTGTTTTTT CASSWSGVSISGELFF
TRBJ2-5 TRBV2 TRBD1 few TGTGCCAGCAGCGTGACAGGGGTAGAGACCCAGTACTTC CASSVTGVETQYF
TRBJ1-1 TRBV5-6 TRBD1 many TGTGCCAGCAGCTTCTCGGGGACAGGGAACGTGAACACTGAAGCTTTCTTT CASSFSGTGNVNTEAFF
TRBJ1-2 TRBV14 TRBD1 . TGTGCCAGCAGCCGCCAGTACCGGACAGGGCGCGGCTATGGCTACACCTTC CASSRQYRTGRGYGYTF
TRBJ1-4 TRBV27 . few TGTGCCAGCAGTTTATCGGTCGCCACAACTAATGAAAAACTGTTTTTT CASSLSVATTNEKLFF
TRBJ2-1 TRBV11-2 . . TGTGCCAGCAGCCCGAGAGTAGGCTACTACAATGAGCAGTTCTTC CASSPRVGYYNEQFF
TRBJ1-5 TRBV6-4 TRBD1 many TGTGCCAGCAGCGCAGGGGGTAGACAGCCCCAGCATTTT CASSAGGRQPQHF
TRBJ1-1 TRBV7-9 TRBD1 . TGTGCCAGCAGCTTAGAGACAGGGTCCGCTGAAGCTTTCTTT CASSLETGSAEAFF
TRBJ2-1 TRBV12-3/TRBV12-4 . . TGTGCCAGCAGCCCCCGGGGCAGGGGCTCCTACAATGAGCAGTTCTTC CASSPRGRGSYNEQFF
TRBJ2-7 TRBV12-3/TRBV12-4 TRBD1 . TGTGCCAGCAGTTTTGCCCGGGACAGGGTCGACGAGCAGTACTTC CASSFARDRVDEQYF
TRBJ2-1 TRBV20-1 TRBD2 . TGCAGTGGCGCAAGAGCGGGTAGCGGGAGGGCGGGAAATGAGCAGTTCTTC CSGARAGSGRAGNEQFF
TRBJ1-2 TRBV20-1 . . TGCAGTGCTAGTACCCAAGGAGAGTATTATGGAGGCTACACCTTC CSASTQGEYYGGYTF
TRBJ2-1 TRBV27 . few TGTGCCAGCAGTTTATCCGGTCAGGGGCCCAGCTCCTACAATGAGCAGTTCTTC CASSLSGQGPSSYNEQFF
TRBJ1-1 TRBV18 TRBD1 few TGTGCCAGCTCACCAGGGACAGGCCTGAACACTGAAGCTTTCTTT CASSPGTGLNTEAFF
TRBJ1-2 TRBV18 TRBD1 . TGTGCCAGCTCACCCTTAGGACAGGACTATGGCTACACCTTC CASSPLGQDYGYTF
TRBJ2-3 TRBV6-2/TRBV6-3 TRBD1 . TGTGCCAGCAACCGGGACAGGTCCACAGATACGCAGTATTTT CASNRDRSTDTQYF
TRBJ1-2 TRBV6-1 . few TGTGCCAGCAGCGAGGGGGGTTTACGTCGAGGCTACACCTTC CASSEGGLRRGYTF
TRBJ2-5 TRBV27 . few TGTGCCAGCAGTTTAGGTCAAGGGGTGGGGACCCAGTACTTC CASSLGQGVGTQYF
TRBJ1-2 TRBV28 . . TGTGCCAGCAGTTTCCATAGGGGGGGTGGCTACACCTTC CASSFHRGGGYTF
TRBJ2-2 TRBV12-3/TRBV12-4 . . TGTGCCAGCAGGTACAACACCGGGGAGCTGTTTTTT CASRYNTGELFF
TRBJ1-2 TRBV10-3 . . TGTGCCATCAGTCGCGGAGGGGGGGTCTATGGCTACACCTTC CAISRGGGVYGYTF
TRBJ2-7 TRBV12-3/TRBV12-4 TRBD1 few TGTGCCAGCAGTCAAGACAGGGCCTACTACGAGCAGTACTTC CASSQDRAYYEQYF
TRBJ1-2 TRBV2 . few TGTGCCAGCAGTGAATTGTACAGGCTCATGAAGGTGGGGACTGTTCGGATCTATGGCTACACCTTC CASSELYRLMKVGTVRIYGYTF
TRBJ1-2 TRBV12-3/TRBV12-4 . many TGTGCCAGCAGTCCCGGGCGGGGTGTCTACTATGGCTACACCTTC CASSPGRGVYYGYTF
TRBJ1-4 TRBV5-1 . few TGCGCCAGCAGCTTGGGGCGGGCCTCCGGGACTAATGAAAAACTGTTTTTT CASSLGRASGTNEKLFF
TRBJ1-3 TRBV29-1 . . TGCAGCGGGGGCGTCGGAAACACCATATATTTT CSGGVGNTIYF
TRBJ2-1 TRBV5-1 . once TGCGCCAGCAGCACCCTGGGGGGTATCGATGAGCAGTTCTTC CASSTLGGIDEQFF
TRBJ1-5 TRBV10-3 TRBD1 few TGTGCCATCAGTAACCCCGGGACAGGGGATCAGCCCCAGCATTTT CAISNPGTGDQPQHF
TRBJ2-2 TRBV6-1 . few TGTGCCAGCAGTCGACGACCCGGGAACACCGGGGAGCTGTTTTTT CASSRRPGNTGELFF
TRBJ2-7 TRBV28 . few TGTGCCAGCAGTTTAGCTAGCTCCTACGAGCAGTACTTC CASSLASSYEQYF
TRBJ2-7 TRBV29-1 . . TGCAGCGCTGGCAGGGGTACCCACGAGCAGTACTTC CSAGRGTHEQYF
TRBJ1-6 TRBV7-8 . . TGTGCCAGCAGACCCGGGAATAATAATTCACCCCTCCACTTT CASRPGNNNSPLHF
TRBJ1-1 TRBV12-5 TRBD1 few TGTGCTAGTGTCGCAGGGGGCGCGGCTGAAGCTTTCTTT CASVAGGAAEAFF
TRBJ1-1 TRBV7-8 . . TGTGCCAGCGGGAGCAGGGGTATTGGAGGCACTGAAGCTTTCTTT CASGSRGIGGTEAFF
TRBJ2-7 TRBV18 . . TGTGCCAGCTCACCGGGAGGACCCTACGAGCAGTACTTC CASSPGGPYEQYF
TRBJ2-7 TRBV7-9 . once TGTGCCAGCAGCCCTACCGAGACATACGAGCAGTACTTC CASSPTETYEQYF
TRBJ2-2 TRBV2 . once TGTGCCAGCAGTGTTTTGGCAGGGGCAACCGGGGAGCTGTTTTTT CASSVLAGATGELFF
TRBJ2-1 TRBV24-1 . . TGTGCCACCAGTGAGGGGCGGACGAGCTTCTACAATGAGCAGTTCTTC CATSEGRTSFYNEQFF
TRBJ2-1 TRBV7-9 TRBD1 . TGTGCCAGCAGCTCCTCAGGGGGCCCGTTCTTC CASSSSGGPFF
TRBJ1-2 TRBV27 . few TGTGCCAGCAGTTTCCGAGGGACTCCTCGGGGAGGCTACACCTTC CASSFRGTPRGGYTF
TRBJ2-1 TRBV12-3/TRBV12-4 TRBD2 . TGTGCCAGCAATGACTGGGGAGTAGCGGGCAATGAGCAGTTCTTC CASNDWGVAGNEQFF
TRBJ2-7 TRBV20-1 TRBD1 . TGCAGTGCCAAAAAACCGGGACAGGGGGGCGCCTACGAGCAGTACTTC CSAKKPGQGGAYEQYF
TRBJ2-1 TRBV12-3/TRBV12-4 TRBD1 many TGTGCCAGCTGGAAGGTGGGACAGGGTAACAATGAGCAGTTCTTC CASWKVGQGNNEQFF
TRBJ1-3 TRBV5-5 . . TGTGCCAGCAGCTTGGATTGGGGTTCTGGAAACACCATATATTTT CASSLDWGSGNTIYF